The T cell receptor (beta chain) under discussion was sequenced for a study of blood T cells in healthy people across ages. This clonotype was seen a handful of times. Trimming removed 5 bases at V and 9 bases at J, with 28 bases between. CDR3 length equals 17 residues. Primed by a sample-barcoded 5' primer and a J-beta primer mix, a second PCR proceeded for roughly 6 to 12 cycles. All cDNA molecules were each tagged by a template-switch adaptor with 12 random nucleotides. A single record per CDR3 protein comes from TCRdb applying MiXCR to the 5' RACE reads. The sample contains about 1.5 million distinct CDR3 sequences, around 39% of which appear only once.

The sequencing sample was made of blood. The TCR was taken from a woman younger than 30 in good health. The chain joins TRBV12-3 or TRBV12-4 to TRBJ1-2, with D hard to call. Written as DNA, the CDR3 is TGTGCCAGCAGTCCCCAGCTGACGGGCCCTGGTGGGAATAGCTACACCTTC. Its protein is CASSPQLTGPGGNSYTF.